The text below deals with one TCR beta chain. V was clipped by 1 base and J by 2 bases, with 12 bases between them. The CDR3 loop spans 16 amino acids. Looked up from germline, CDR1 is MDHEN and CDR2 is SYDVKM. The sample belongs to a study of shared clonotypes between healthy human individuals. Generated by immunoSEQ multiplex PCR, the TCRdb table keeps only in-frame clones and is missing some. This table has 1,100,000 or so clones, around 78% appearing once. Source material: memory CD4+ T cells from PBMCs. The subset: CD45RA-negative fraction. The source is a man younger than 35 in good health. Some clones in this sample may be carry-over from other donors' samples. The chain combines TRBV28 with TRBJ1-3, with a weak D call TRBD1 (5 bases). The DNA of the CDR3 is TGTGCCAGCAGTTTATTGACGGGGGGTACTGGAAACACCATATATTTT. The encoded protein is CASSLLTGGTGNTIYF.